Detailed here is one T cell receptor beta chain. At one boundary the junction diverges from the germline segment, which might be a read error. The entry originates in a study of blood T cell repertoires in COVID-19. Study context: From the United States, Italy and Spain came samples of acute and convalescent COVID-19. PBMCs, B-cell-depleted T cells, or T cells provided the cDNA or gDNA that made up the material.

Authors' analysis steps: Amplification of reference gene primers provided the estimated nucleated cell counts. The method was immunoSEQ multiplex PCR; TCRdb's version includes in-frame clones alone and lacks a portion of them. The V and J calls and clone size come from that table; D and trimming were worked out from the DNA. Found here are around 180,000 clones, around 80% of them singletons; the top ten hold 6% to 7.5%. In germline, CDR1 is SGHTA, CDR2 FQGNSA. CDR3 size: 16 residues. This sequence was found in a man in his 70s with active or convalescent COVID-19. This rearrangement joins TRBV7-2 to TRBJ2-5; a possible D gene is TRBD2 (6 bases). What was sequenced was peripheral blood. CDR3 protein: CASSQWDWMYQEAQYF. The CDR3 region has the DNA TGTGCCAGCAGCCAATGGGACTGGATGTACCAAGAGGCCCAGTACTTC.